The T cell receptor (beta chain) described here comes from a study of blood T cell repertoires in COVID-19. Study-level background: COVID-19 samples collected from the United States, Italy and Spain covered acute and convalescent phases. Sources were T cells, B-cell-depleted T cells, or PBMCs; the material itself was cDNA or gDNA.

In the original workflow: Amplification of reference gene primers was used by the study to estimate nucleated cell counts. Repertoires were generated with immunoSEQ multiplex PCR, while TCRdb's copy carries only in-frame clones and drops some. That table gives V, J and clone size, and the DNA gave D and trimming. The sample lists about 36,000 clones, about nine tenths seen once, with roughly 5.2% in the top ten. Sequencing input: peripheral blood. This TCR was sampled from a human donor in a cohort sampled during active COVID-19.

CDR3 in DNA: TGTGCCAGCAGCCAAGGGCCAATGCGGACTTACGAGCAGTACTTC. Amino acids: CASSQGPMRTYEQYF. This rearrangement joins TRBV3-1 (or the pseudogene TRBV3-2) to TRBJ2-7; possible D gene TRBD2, 5 bases. The length of the CDR3 is 15 residues. Trimming took 1 base from V and 4 from J, leaving 14 bases between them. Looked up from germline, CDR1 is LGHDT and CDR2 is YNNKEL (reference sequence).